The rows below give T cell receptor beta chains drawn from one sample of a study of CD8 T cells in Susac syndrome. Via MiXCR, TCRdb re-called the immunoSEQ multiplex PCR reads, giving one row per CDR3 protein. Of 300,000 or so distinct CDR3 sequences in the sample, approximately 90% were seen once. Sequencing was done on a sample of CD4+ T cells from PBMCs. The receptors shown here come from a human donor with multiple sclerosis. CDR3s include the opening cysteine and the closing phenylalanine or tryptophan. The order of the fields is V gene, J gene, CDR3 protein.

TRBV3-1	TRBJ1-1	CASSQTGNTEAFF
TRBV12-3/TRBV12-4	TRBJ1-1	CASSDRDSQAGAFF
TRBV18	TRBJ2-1	CASSPLLAGAGSGSYNEQFF
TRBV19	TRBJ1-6	CASSITSGLLHF
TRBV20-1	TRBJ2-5	CSAAGGAGAETQYF
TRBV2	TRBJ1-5	CASSPTVHPNQPQHF
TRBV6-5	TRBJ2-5	CASSYSIRGAHGETQYF
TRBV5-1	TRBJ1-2	CASSGPGINYGYTF
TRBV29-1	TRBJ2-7	CSVEEGLDVLVSYEQYF
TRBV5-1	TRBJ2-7	CASSLDSATFGEQYF
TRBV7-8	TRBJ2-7	CASSLTSGNSYEQYF
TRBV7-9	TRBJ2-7	CASSLRPGQGGYEQYF
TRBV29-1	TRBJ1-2	CSAGNVRAGYTF
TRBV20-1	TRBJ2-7	CSASSGLAGSYEQYF
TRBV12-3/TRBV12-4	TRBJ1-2	CASSSPRGIYGYTF
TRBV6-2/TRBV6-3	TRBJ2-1	CASRRAGGSSYNEQFF
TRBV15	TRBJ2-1	CATSRGGGWNYNEQFF
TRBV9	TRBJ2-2	CASSVRAGELFF
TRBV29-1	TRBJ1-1	CSVASLNTEAFF
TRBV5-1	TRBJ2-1	CASSVGASGGYNEQFF
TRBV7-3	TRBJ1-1	CASSLSRGNTEAFF
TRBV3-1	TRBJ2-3	CASSQGTSGDTQYF
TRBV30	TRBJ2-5	CAWSPLRETQYF
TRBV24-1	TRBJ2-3	CATSDLEADTQYF
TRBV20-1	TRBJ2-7	CSASSPPKGLAYEQYF
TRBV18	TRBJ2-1	CASSPTAGSYNEQFF
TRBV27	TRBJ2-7	CASSLAMVEGYEQYF
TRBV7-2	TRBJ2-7	CASSRRTSGSYEQYF
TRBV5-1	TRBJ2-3	CASSLPGTARTDTQYF
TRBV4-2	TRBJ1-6	CASSQGVQNSPLHF
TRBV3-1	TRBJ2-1	CASSLGALGDEQFF
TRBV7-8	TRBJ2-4	CASSLALGRGPGRIQYF
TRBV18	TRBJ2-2	CASSPLNTGELFF
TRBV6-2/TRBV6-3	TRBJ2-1	CASSDWTSSNHEQFF
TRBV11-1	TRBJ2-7	CASSPFGSSRPSGTDREQYF
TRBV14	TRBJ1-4	CASSTTGHKLFF
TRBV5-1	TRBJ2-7	CASSLRANQPYEQYF
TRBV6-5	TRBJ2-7	CASSYSRQNYEQYF
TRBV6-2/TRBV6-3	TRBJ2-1	CASRGGPIPNEQFF
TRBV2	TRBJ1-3	CASKTGNTGNTIYF
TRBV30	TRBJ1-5	CAWSVQGVALSARNQPQHF
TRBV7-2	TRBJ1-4	CASSLGQGLGEKLFF
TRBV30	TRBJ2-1	CAWSTQLAYSENEQFF
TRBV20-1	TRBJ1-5	CSARAFGNQPQHF
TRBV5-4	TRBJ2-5	CASSLIQGAGETQYF
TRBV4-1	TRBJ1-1	CASSQGGRTAAFF
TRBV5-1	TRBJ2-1	CASSPSPGQASYNEQFF
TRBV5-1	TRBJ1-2	CASSLVGGAPNYGYTF
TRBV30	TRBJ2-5	CAWSAGTGGLETQYF
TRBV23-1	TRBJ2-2	CASPRREYSPNTGELFF
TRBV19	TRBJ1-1	CASSSRAVMNTEAFF
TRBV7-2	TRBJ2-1	CASRHRTGVYNEQFF
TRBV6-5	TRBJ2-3	CASSSITGGRVTDTQYF